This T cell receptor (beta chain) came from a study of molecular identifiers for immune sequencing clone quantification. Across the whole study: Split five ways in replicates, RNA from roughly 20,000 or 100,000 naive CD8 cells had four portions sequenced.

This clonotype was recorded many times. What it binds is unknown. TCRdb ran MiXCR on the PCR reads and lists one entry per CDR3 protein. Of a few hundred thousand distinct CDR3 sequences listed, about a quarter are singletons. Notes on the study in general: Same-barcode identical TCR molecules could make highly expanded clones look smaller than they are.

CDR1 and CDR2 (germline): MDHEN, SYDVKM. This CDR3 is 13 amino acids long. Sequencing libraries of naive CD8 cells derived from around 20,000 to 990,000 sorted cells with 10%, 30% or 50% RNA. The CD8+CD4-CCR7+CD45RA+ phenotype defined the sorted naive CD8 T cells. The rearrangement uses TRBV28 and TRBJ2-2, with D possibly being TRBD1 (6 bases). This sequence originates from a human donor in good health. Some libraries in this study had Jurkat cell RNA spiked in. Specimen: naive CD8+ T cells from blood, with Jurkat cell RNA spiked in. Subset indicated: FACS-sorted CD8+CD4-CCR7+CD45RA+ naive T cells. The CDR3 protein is CAVGTQNTGELFF. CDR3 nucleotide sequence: TGTGCGGTCGGGACACAGAACACCGGGGAGCTGTTTTTT.